This TCR beta chain emerged from a study of blood T cell repertoires in COVID-19. Study details: PBMCs, B-cell-depleted T cells, or T cells were the source of the cDNA or gDNA that made up the material.

Authors' data handling: Nucleated cell counts were estimated from reference gene primer amplification. Produced via immunoSEQ multiplex PCR; TCRdb's table is partial and in-frame only. V and J calls and clone size are as listed in that table; D and trimming were resolved from the DNA. Here the sample spans 100,000 or so clones, about 91% being singletons. Trimming took off 7 bases at V and 7 bases at J, with 17 bases between the two ends. Germline CDR1 is MNHNY and CDR2 is SVGAGI (reference sequence). The CDR3 is 13 residues long. The sequence derives from a man in his fifties or sixties with acute or convalescent COVID-19. This chain uses TRBV6-6 with TRBJ2-7, with D possibly being TRBD1 (6 bases). The source material was peripheral blood. In DNA, the CDR3 is TGTGCCAGCAAGGGGGTCCCACCGGGTGAGCAGTACTTC. It specifies CASKGVPPGEQYF.